Presented here are 28 T cell receptor beta chains from one specimen sequenced in a study of CD8 T cells in Susac syndrome (dated by TCRdb to about 2019). The library was generated by the immunoSEQ multiplex PCR assay. RNA was extracted using the RNeasy kit, and about 0.5 to 1 ug of the RNA was reverse transcribed with random hexamers. TCRdb cleaned the public reads at Q25 with fastp, built clones with MiXCR and kept in-frame beta chains. When rows share a CDR3 protein, they turn into one entry using the most common DNA and genes. This sample comprises around 150,000 distinct CDR3 sequences, around 93% of them detected only once. The top ten constitute about 0.18% of the sample. Sequences were obtained from CD8+ T cells from PBMCs. The receptors come from a human donor with Susac syndrome.

The V call is TRBV28, the J call TRBJ2-7; no reliable D call. The V end lost 8 bases, the J end lost 0 bases, and 8 bases lay between the germline ends. Germline-derived CDR1 and CDR2 are MDHEN and SYDVKM. The CDR3 runs to 12 residues. CDR3: CASSGFSYEQYF. CDR3 DNA: TGTGCCAGCTCCGGATTCTCCTACGAGCAGTACTTC.

The CDR3 DNA is TGTGCCAGCTCACCAGAAACCGGGACTAGCGGGAGACATCCTAGCACAGATACGCAGTATTTT. Encoded protein: CASSPETGTSGRHPSTDTQYF. This chain connects TRBV18 to TRBJ2-3; 14 nucleotides line up with TRBD2. The CDR3 sequence is 21 residues long. Germline V gene lookup returns CDR1 KGHSH and CDR2 LQKENI. J was trimmed by 0 bases and V by 2 bases; bases with no gene match: 13.

The V gene is TRBV11-2, the J gene TRBJ2-2; D call uncertain. The CDR3 totals 16 residues. The V and J ends lost 1 base and 1 base respectively, with 10 bases between them. CDR1 is SGHAT and CDR2 is FQNNGV in the germline V gene. As DNA, the CDR3 is TGTGCCAGCAGCTTAGGGATGTTGGAGAACACCGGGGAGCTGTTTTTT. Its translation: CASSLGMLENTGELFF. Combining the CDR3 with reference TRBV11-2 and TRBJ2-2 gives the whole variable domain EAGVAQSPRYKIIEKRQSVAFWCNPISGHATLYWYQQILGQGPKLLIQFQNNGVVDDSQLPKDRFSAERLKGVDSTLKIQPAKLEDSAVYLCASSLGMLENTGELFFGEGSRLTVL.

Only a few counts were recorded for this clonotype. The chain combines TRBV28 with TRBJ2-7; D unclear. This CDR3 is built from 10 residues. Per the germline V gene, CDR1 is MDHEN and CDR2 is SYDVKM. The V gene lost 9 bases and the J gene lost 3 bases, with 6 bases spanning the gap. The CDR3 region is CASGLYEQYF. The CDR3 DNA sequence: TGTGCCAGTGGGCTCTACGAGCAGTACTTC.

The gene calls are TRBV28 and TRBJ1-5; D is unclear. The CDR3 contains 14 residues. V lost 6 bases and J 0 bases, leaving 9 bases between the germline ends. Germline V gene lookup returns CDR1 MDHEN and CDR2 SYDVKM. CDR3 loop: CASRYRNSNQPQHF. DNA of the CDR3: TGTGCCAGCAGGTATAGGAATAGCAATCAGCCCCAGCATTTT.

The chain is built from TRBV12-3 or TRBV12-4 and TRBJ2-2, with D unclear. The CDR3 sequence is 14 residues long. Trimming removed 1 base from V and 4 bases from J, with 7 bases in between. CDR3 bases: TGTGCCAGCAGTTTAGGGATAACCACCGGGGAGCTGTTTTTT. Translation: CASSLGITTGELFF.

This clonotype was detected a few times. The V gene is TRBV24-1, the J gene TRBJ2-3; TRBD2 matches 9 bases. The CDR3 runs 14 residues. CDR1 is KGHDR and CDR2 is SFDVKD in the germline V gene. Trimming at V came to 9 bases and at J to 1 base, leaving 4 bases not matched to a gene. CDR3 sequence: CATRAGGRTDTQYF. CDR3 coding DNA: TGTGCCACCCGAGCGGGGGGCCGCACAGATACGCAGTATTTT.

The chain carries TRBV4-1 and TRBJ1-4, with D unclear. The V end lost 4 bases, the J end lost 8 bases, and 17 bases lay between the germline ends. The CDR3 covers 15 residues. CDR1 MGHRA and CDR2 YSYEKL come from the germline V gene. CDR3 sequence: CASSPSVGVEEKLFF. The CDR3 region has the DNA TGCGCCAGCAGCCCCTCCGTTGGGGTAGAGGAAAAACTGTTTTTT.

The chain carries TRBV19 and TRBJ2-4; 7 bases match TRBD1. Trimming removed 5 bases from V and 8 bases from J; junction bases left unmatched: 6. Germline loops: CDR1 LNHDA, CDR2 SQIVND (reference sequence). This CDR3 is 13 amino acids long. CDR3 coding DNA: TGTGCCAGTAGTTCGCAAACAGGGGACATTCAGTACTTC. Its translation: CASSSQTGDIQYF. Full variable domain (outside the CDR3, taken from reference TRBV19 and TRBJ2-4): DGGITQSPKYLFRKEGQNVTLSCEQNLNHDAMYWYRQDPGQGLRLIYYSQIVNDFQKGDIAEGYSVSREKKESFPLTVTSAQKNPTAFYLCASSSQTGDIQYFGAGTRLSVL.

V gene TRBV28 combines with J gene TRBJ1-5; 9 bases fit TRBD1. Germline CDR1 and CDR2: MDHEN and SYDVKM. With V trimmed by 5 bases and J by 1 base, 9 bases remained unmatched. The CDR3 contains 17 residues. CDR3 nucleotide sequence: TGTGCCAGCAGTATCGCCCCGGGACAGGGAAGCAATCAGCCCCAGCATTTT. It yields the protein CASSIAPGQGSNQPQHF.

The chain combines TRBV4-1 with TRBJ2-7; D is possibly TRBD1 (6 bases). The V end was cut by 0 bases, the J end by 5 bases, with 11 bases between. This CDR3 region has 14 residues. The germline gives CDR1 MGHRA, CDR2 YSYEKL. The CDR3 spells CASSQEGGQNEQYF. As DNA, the CDR3 is TGCGCCAGCAGCCAAGAAGGGGGTCAGAACGAGCAGTACTTC.

The chain couples TRBV20-1 to TRBJ1-2, with a tentative D call TRBD1 (6 bases). Germline assignment: CDR1 DFQATT and CDR2 SNEGSKA (reference sequence). The CDR3 covers 15 residues. V dropped 8 bases and J dropped 3 bases, with 22 bases sitting between them. CDR3 DNA sequence: TGCAGTTCCTATACGGTGGGGGCGGGTGACTATGGCTACACCTTC. Translated: CSSYTVGAGDYGYTF.

The rearrangement uses TRBV28 and TRBJ2-1; TRBD2 might be the D (5 bases). Trimming stripped 2 bases from V and 7 bases from J, with 15 bases between. This CDR3 is built from 15 residues. Germline V lookup: CDR1 MDHEN, CDR2 SYDVKM. The CDR3 sequence: CASSLPGLTRNEQFF. In DNA form, the CDR3 reads TGTGCCAGCAGTTTACCGGGCCTAACTAGGAATGAGCAGTTCTTC. The full variable domain, its missing parts supplied by reference TRBV28 and TRBJ2-1, is DVKVTQSSRYLVKRTGEKVFLECVQDMDHENMFWYRQDPGLGLRLIYFSYDVKMKEKGDIPEGYSVSREKKERFSLILESASTNQTSMYLCASSLPGLTRNEQFFGPGTRLTVL.

The chain recombines TRBV6-5 with TRBJ1-1; D is uncertain. CDR1 and CDR2 from the germline V gene are MNHEY and SVGAGI. V lost 4 bases, J lost 1 base, and 10 bases lay in between. The CDR3 is 14 residues long. CDR3 in amino acids: CASSLWGSNTEAFF. CDR3 in DNA: TGTGCCAGCAGTTTGTGGGGATCGAACACTGAAGCTTTCTTT.

This clonotype appeared once. The CDR3 nucleotides are TGTGCCAGCAGCCCCGTAGGGACACCCTGCGAGCAGTACTTC. This sequence encodes CASSPVGTPCEQYF. The chain recombines TRBV7-6 with TRBJ2-7, with TRBD1 as a possible D gene (6 bases). Germline lookup yields CDR1 SGHVS and CDR2 FNYEAQ. The CDR3 has 14 residues. V lost 5 bases and J 6 bases, leaving 17 bases between the germline ends.

This clonotype was counted a single time. The chain joins TRBV4-1 to TRBJ2-7; 10 bases align to TRBD1. V lost 4 bases to trimming and J lost 5 bases; unmatched junction nucleotides: 8. This CDR3 comprises 15 residues. CDR1 is MGHRA and CDR2 is YSYEKL in the germline V gene. For the CDR3, the DNA is TGCGCCAGCAGCCCCTGGGACAGGGGAACAGACGAGCAGTACTTC. It codes for CASSPWDRGTDEQYF.

The chain is built from TRBV27 and TRBJ2-7; D unclear. The CDR3 has 13 amino acids. Germline lookup yields CDR1 MNHEY and CDR2 SMNVEV (reference sequence). V was trimmed by 6 bases and J by 3 bases, leaving 12 bases between them. For the CDR3, the DNA is TGTGCCAGCAGCCCGGCGGCTATCTACGAGCAGTACTTC. Translating it yields CASSPAAIYEQYF.

This clonotype occurred once. The chain joins TRBV7-9 to TRBJ2-1, with 9 nucleotides matching TRBD1. Looked up from germline, CDR1 is SEHNR and CDR2 is FQNEAQ (reference sequence). Trimming cost V 5 bases and J 3 bases; bases outside gene matches: 5. This CDR3 has 15 amino acids. Here the CDR3 DNA reads TGTGCCAGCAGCCCCGGACAGGGGATCTACAATGAGCAGTTCTTC. Protein: CASSPGQGIYNEQFF.

The chain links TRBV27 to TRBJ2-7; 8 nucleotides align to TRBD1. In germline, CDR1 is MNHEY, CDR2 SMNVEV (reference sequence). The CDR3 sequence is 14 residues long. With 11 bases clipped from V and 2 bases from J, the junction kept 11 bases outside the gene matches. CDR3 protein: CAPSDRQGTYEQYF. In DNA form, the CDR3 reads TGTGCCCCATCGGATCGACAGGGGACCTACGAGCAGTACTTC.

The chain combines TRBV29-1 with TRBJ2-1; 16 bases are shared with TRBD2. Germline V gene data show CDR1 as SQVTM and CDR2 as ANQGSEA. The CDR3 length is 17 residues. V trimming: 3 bases; J trimming: 2 bases; junction bases outside the gene matches: 4. In DNA, the CDR3 is TGCAGCGTTGATACCGGGACTAGCGGGAGGGCCTACAATGAGCAGTTCTTC. It codes for CSVDTGTSGRAYNEQFF.

The DNA for the CDR3 is TGTGCCAGCAGCGAAACCCTCAGTGCGATAGCTTTCTTT. This sequence encodes CASSETLSAIAFF. V usage is TRBV9 and J usage is TRBJ1-1; unclear D gene. From germline, CDR1 is SGDLS and CDR2 YYNGEE. The length of the CDR3 is 13 residues. The V gene lost 3 bases and the J gene lost 10 bases, with 16 bases spanning the gap.

Only a few counts were recorded for this clonotype. The chain has TRBV5-1 and TRBJ2-3; perhaps D is TRBD1 or TRBD2 (5 bases each). Germline CDR1 is SGHRS and CDR2 is YFSETQ. The CDR3 covers 16 residues. Trimming shortened V by 4 bases and J by 0 bases, and 15 bases separated the two germline ends. CDR3 DNA sequence: TGCGCCAGCAGCCCCTACGGGACCTCTAGCACAGATACGCAGTATTTT. Its translation is CASSPYGTSSTDTQYF.

The chain is built from TRBV4-1 and TRBJ2-7, with D uncertain. The V and J ends lost 6 bases and 5 bases respectively, with 14 bases between them. The CDR3 is 13 residues long. Germline V gene data show CDR1 as MGHRA and CDR2 as YSYEKL. In DNA, the CDR3 is TGCGCCAGCAGACATCTGGCGACCCACGAGCAGTACTTC. Translated, it gives CASRHLATHEQYF.

The chain joins TRBV9 to TRBJ2-5; 10 nucleotides align to TRBD2. This CDR3 is built from 14 residues. CDR1 is SGDLS, CDR2 YYNGEE, per germline. Trimming cost V 3 bases and J 5 bases; bases outside gene matches: 4. CDR3 DNA: TGTGCCAGCAGCGGAGCGGGAGGGCTTGAGACCCAGTACTTC. Protein sequence: CASSGAGGLETQYF.

A few counts support this clonotype. This sequence joins TRBV7-6 and TRBJ2-7; TRBD2 matches at 8 bases. The CDR3 length is 14 residues. CDR1 is SGHVS and CDR2 is FNYEAQ in the germline V gene. The J segment lost 4 bases and the V segment lost 5 bases, leaving 7 bases of the junction unmatched. CDR3 sequence (DNA): TGTGCCAGCAGCCCGGGGGGGGCCGGTTACGAGCAGTACTTC. This sequence encodes CASSPGGAGYEQYF.

This chain links TRBV6-5 with TRBJ2-7; tentatively, D is TRBD1 or TRBD2 (5 bases each). The CDR3 sequence is 14 residues long. Trimming took 5 bases from V and 2 from J, leaving 13 bases between them. The germline V gene has CDR1 MNHEY and CDR2 SVGAGI. The CDR3 protein is CASSPGALPYEQYF. The CDR3 DNA reads as TGTGCCAGCAGTCCCGGGGCTCTTCCCTACGAGCAGTACTTC.

The J gene is TRBJ1-1, the V gene TRBV6-5, with D tentatively TRBD1 (5 bases). The CDR3 sequence is 15 residues long. Trimming removed 0 bases from V and 2 bases from J, with 10 bases in between. The germline CDR1 and CDR2 sequences are MNHEY and SVGAGI. DNA of the CDR3: TGTGCCAGCAGTTACTCGGCAGGGTTCAACACTGAAGCTTTCTTT. Amino acid sequence: CASSYSAGFNTEAFF.

The chain uses TRBV11-2 and TRBJ2-5; D not certain. The CDR3 extends over 17 amino acids. Between the trimmed V and J ends, which lost 1 base and 3 bases, there was a span of 18 bases. Germline V gene sequence: CDR1 SGHAT, CDR2 FQNNGV. In DNA form, the CDR3 reads TGTGCCAGCAGCTTAGTCCCCCGCATGATTCTGGAAGAGACCCAGTACTTC. As protein: CASSLVPRMILEETQYF.